Here is one T cell receptor beta chain with its context. The data were taken from a study of shared clonotypes between healthy human individuals. For the study at large: A few men and two women, aged 18 to 49, were donors. There were three CD4 naive, three CD4 memory, two CD8 naive and one CD8 memory plates per donor.

Per the germline V gene, CDR1 is MNHNY and CDR2 is SVGAGI (reference sequence). The CDR3 is made up of 15 amino acids. The V end was cut by 0 bases, the J end by 4 bases, with 9 bases between. Clones were read by immunoSEQ multiplex PCR, and TCRdb kept only the in-frame ones, dropping some. The sample includes just over 2,000,000 clones, approximately 95% of them seen just once. The TCR comes from a man aged 18 to 29 in good health. Sequencing was carried out using naive CD4+ T cells sorted from blood. Subset here: CD45RA+ positively selected. V is TRBV6-6 and J is TRBJ2-2; D uncertain. This CDR3 is CASSYSGVGTGELFF. The CDR3 bases are TGTGCCAGCAGTTACTCTGGGGTAGGCACCGGGGAGCTGTTTTTT.